Each of the 30 T cell receptor beta chains below was sequenced from the same sample in a study of T cell responses to AZD1222 COVID-19 vaccine. TCRdb's table, derived via immunoSEQ multiplex PCR, lists solely in-frame clones and lacks some. The profile shows some 120,000 clones, around nine tenths of them singletons. The specimen was peripheral blood, collected on day 0 of AZD1222 vaccination. Receptors were obtained from an adult in good health.

The CDR3, as DNA: TGTGCCAGTAGTACCCGCAGGTTGGGGAGTGAAGCTTTCTTT. Its protein is CASSTRRLGSEAFF. This chain links TRBV19 with TRBJ1-1; no firm D call. The CDR3 has 14 amino acids. Trimming stripped 4 bases from V and 7 bases from J, with 16 bases between. The germline V gene encodes CDR1 LNHDA and CDR2 SQIVND (reference sequence).

This sequence joins TRBV11-2 and TRBJ1-4, with D possibly matching TRBD1 (5 bases). The germline V gene encodes CDR1 SGHAT and CDR2 FQNNGV. Between the trimmed V and J ends, which lost 8 bases and 6 bases, there was a span of 10 bases. CDR3 length equals 12 residues. DNA of the CDR3: TGTGCCAGCGGTGGGGCAGATGAAAAACTGTTTTTT. This gives the protein CASGGADEKLFF.

The V gene is TRBV7-9, the J gene TRBJ1-6; D call uncertain. From germline, CDR1 is SEHNR and CDR2 FQNEAQ (reference sequence). The length of the CDR3 is 14 residues. Trimming took 1 base from V and 7 from J, leaving 8 bases between them. CDR3 protein: CASSLVTINSPLHF. The DNA for the CDR3 is TGTGCCAGCAGCTTAGTAACAATCAATTCACCCCTCCACTTT.

This chain links TRBV6-2 or TRBV6-3 with TRBJ2-3; D unclear. There are 18 residues in the CDR3. Germline CDR1 reads MNHEY; CDR2 reads SVGEGT. V lost 0 bases, J lost 0 bases, and 16 bases lay in between. As DNA, the CDR3 is TGTGCCAGCAGTTACTCGGAGCTTCGGGTTTCTAGCACAGATACGCAGTATTTT. Protein sequence: CASSYSELRVSSTDTQYF.

The gene calls are TRBV6-2 or TRBV6-3 and TRBJ2-3; 9 positions match TRBD1. V shed 6 bases, J shed 4 bases, and the junction held 11 bases outside the gene matches. Per the germline V gene, CDR1 is MNHEY and CDR2 is SVGEGT. The CDR3 covers 16 residues. The CDR3: CASSSEGGTGPDTQYF. The CDR3 DNA reads TGTGCCAGCAGCTCGGAGGGGGGGACAGGGCCAGATACGCAGTATTTT.

The J gene is TRBJ1-2, the V gene TRBV5-6; D perhaps matches TRBD1 (5 bases). Trimming left V 0 bases short and J 4 bases short, with 16 bases between. Germline CDR1 SGHDT, CDR2 YYEEEE. This CDR3 spans 16 amino acids. CDR3 amino acids: CASSLGAAGTSYGYTF. The DNA for the CDR3 is TGTGCCAGCAGCTTGGGGGCGGCAGGGACGAGCTATGGCTACACCTTC.

The rearrangement joins TRBV7-2 to TRBJ1-5; unclear D gene. The V and J ends lost 1 base and 7 bases respectively, with 11 bases between them. The CDR3 has 14 residues. The germline CDR1 and CDR2 sequences are SGHTA and FQGNSA. The CDR3 here is CASSLVGSEQPQHF. The CDR3 region has the DNA TGTGCCAGCAGCTTAGTAGGGTCTGAACAGCCCCAGCATTTT.

CDR3 in amino acids: CASSEGRRSYEQYF. The CDR3 bases are TGTGCCAGCAGTGAAGGACGTCGGTCCTACGAGCAGTACTTC. The rearrangement joins TRBV2 to TRBJ2-7; the D is unclear. The CDR3 is 14 amino acids. V was shortened by 1 base and J by 1 base, with 8 bases between the two germline ends. In germline, CDR1 is SNHLY, CDR2 FYNNEI.

The chain joins TRBV7-8 to TRBJ1-2; the D gene is possibly TRBD1 (6 bases). Trimming shortened V by 6 bases and J by 8 bases, and 16 bases separated the two germline ends. CDR1 and CDR2 (germline): SGHVS, FQNEAQ. The CDR3 length is 13 residues. As DNA, the CDR3 is TGTGCCAGCAGACCAACAGGGAGATTGGGCTACACCTTC. This codes for CASRPTGRLGYTF.

The chain employs TRBV24-1 and TRBJ2-1, with D maybe TRBD2 (6 bases). CDR1 and CDR2 (germline): KGHDR, SFDVKD. With 6 bases removed from V and 9 bases from J, the gap between germline ends came to 14 bases. CDR3 length equals 13 residues. The CDR3 sequence: CATSPGERGEQFF. CDR3 nucleotides: TGTGCCACCAGTCCGGGGGAGAGAGGTGAGCAGTTCTTC.

Only a few counts were recorded for this clone. The V call is TRBV3-1 (or the pseudogene TRBV3-2), the J call TRBJ1-2; D ambiguous. This CDR3 region has 16 residues. Trimming took off 1 base at V and 4 bases at J, with 16 bases between the two ends. In germline, CDR1 is LGHDT, CDR2 YNNKEL (reference sequence). The CDR3 sequence is CASSQVTTGNVYGYTF. CDR3 in DNA: TGTGCCAGCAGCCAAGTCACGACCGGGAACGTCTATGGCTACACCTTC.

The rearrangement links TRBV6-5 to TRBJ2-3; no clear D. Per the germline V gene, CDR1 is MNHEY and CDR2 is SVGAGI. V was trimmed by 0 bases and J by 2 bases, leaving 12 bases between them. The CDR3 runs 16 residues. DNA of the CDR3: TGTGCCAGCAGTTACTCGACTGAGAACCCCACAGATACGCAGTATTTT. Residues: CASSYSTENPTDTQYF.

This clone has a single count. The V call is TRBV11-2, the J call TRBJ2-5; a weak D match, TRBD2 (5 bases). Trimming pared 5 bases from V and 1 base from J, leaving 8 bases between. Per the germline V gene, CDR1 is SGHAT and CDR2 is FQNNGV. The CDR3 contains 13 residues. CDR3 sequence: CASSRTVQETQYF. CDR3 bases: TGTGCCAGCAGCCGGACTGTCCAAGAGACCCAGTACTTC.

J is TRBJ2-1 and V is TRBV6-5; tentative D call: TRBD1 (6 bases). The germline V and J ends were trimmed by 0 bases and 10 bases, with 10 bases remaining between them. Germline V gene lookup returns CDR1 MNHEY and CDR2 SVGAGI. The CDR3 runs 13 residues. CDR3 loop: CASSYSDRTEQFF. The CDR3, as DNA: TGTGCCAGCAGTTACTCTGACAGGACAGAGCAGTTCTTC.

The chain recombines TRBV7-2 with TRBJ1-2, with a possible D match to TRBD1 (5 bases). CDR1 is SGHTA and CDR2 is FQGNSA in the germline V gene. The CDR3 sequence is 15 residues long. Trimming stripped 1 base from V and 3 bases from J, with 12 bases between. CDR3 DNA sequence: TGTGCCAGCAGCTTAGGATGGGGCGGGGACTATGGCTACACCTTC. Amino acids: CASSLGWGGDYGYTF.

The rearrangement uses TRBV6-2 or TRBV6-3 and TRBJ2-7; 12 bases are shared with TRBD2. This CDR3 contains 16 residues. V lost 5 bases and J lost 6; bases outside the gene matches: 11. Germline assignment: CDR1 MNHEY and CDR2 SVGEGT. CDR3 protein: CASSPLLAGGRREQYF. The CDR3 bases are TGTGCCAGCAGTCCCCTACTAGCGGGAGGCCGTCGCGAGCAGTACTTC.

The rearrangement uses TRBV24-1 and TRBJ2-1; TRBD1 matches 10 bases. CDR1 is KGHDR and CDR2 is SFDVKD in the germline V gene. V lost 9 bases and J lost 6; bases outside the gene matches: 7. The CDR3 loop spans 14 amino acids. Written as DNA, the CDR3 is TGTGCCACCTCCGGGACAGGGGCGACCAATGAGCAGTTCTTC. Encoded protein: CATSGTGATNEQFF.

This clone was observed a single time. CDR3 in amino acids: CASRRTPHFDEQFF. In DNA, the CDR3 is TGCGCCAGCAGACGAACCCCCCACTTCGATGAGCAGTTCTTC. The chain carries TRBV4-1 and TRBJ2-1; no clear D gene. Trimming removed 6 bases from V and 8 bases from J, with 17 bases in between. Per germline, CDR1 MGHRA and CDR2 YSYEKL. This CDR3 spans 14 amino acids.

The chain uses TRBV7-3 and TRBJ2-6, with D perhaps matching TRBD1 (6 bases). This CDR3 region has 15 residues. CDR1 and CDR2 from the germline V gene are SGHTA and FQGTGA. V lost 5 bases and J 4 bases, leaving 12 bases between the germline ends. The CDR3 sequence is CASSTQGSGANVLTF. CDR3 nucleotide sequence: TGTGCCAGCAGCACACAGGGTTCCGGGGCCAACGTCCTGACTTTC.

J is TRBJ1-5 and V is TRBV5-4; TRBD1 agrees at 7 bases. Trimming removed 4 bases from V and 3 bases from J; junction bases left unmatched: 13. This CDR3 region has 17 residues. The germline V gene encodes CDR1 SGHNT and CDR2 YYREEE (reference sequence). The CDR3 coding sequence is TGTGCCAGCAGCGAGACCCAGGGGGGGCGCATCAATCAGCCCCAGCATTTT. Translating gives CASSETQGGRINQPQHF.

The chain joins TRBV6-2 or TRBV6-3 to TRBJ1-1, with TRBD1 identical over 8 bases. The germline V gene encodes CDR1 MNHEY and CDR2 SVGEGT. J gave up 2 bases and V 2 bases, and 7 bases lay outside the gene matches. The length of the CDR3 is 16 residues. The CDR3 sequence: CASSYPQGAGNTEAFF. The CDR3, as DNA: TGTGCCAGCAGTTACCCCCAGGGGGCCGGTAACACTGAAGCTTTCTTT.

The DNA of the CDR3 is TGTGCCAGCAGCGTAGATGTCAGTTCTACCTATGGCTACACCTTC. Residues: CASSVDVSSTYGYTF. The rearrangement links TRBV9 to TRBJ1-2, with D uncertain. There are 15 residues in the CDR3. Germline V lookup: CDR1 SGDLS, CDR2 YYNGEE. The V gene lost 0 bases and the J gene lost 4 bases, with 13 bases spanning the gap.

This clone was counted only a few times. As DNA, the CDR3 is TGTGCCAGCAGTTTCGCCGGAGATACGCAGTATTTT. This sequence encodes CASSFAGDTQYF. The V and J genes are TRBV12-3 or TRBV12-4 and TRBJ2-3, with unresolved D. V lost 3 bases and J lost 5, with 6 bases in between. This CDR3 contains 12 residues.

The V and J genes are TRBV27 and TRBJ2-6, with 11 bases that match TRBD2. V dropped 4 bases and J dropped 4; count of bases not matched to a gene: 9. CDR3 length: 18 amino acids. The germline V gene encodes CDR1 MNHEY and CDR2 SMNVEV (reference sequence). CDR3 residues: CASSYRSGGASGANVLTF. DNA for the CDR3: TGTGCCAGCAGTTACCGTAGCGGGGGGGCCTCCGGGGCCAACGTCCTGACTTTC.

This clone has just one count. The V and J genes are TRBV21-1 and TRBJ2-1. TRBV21-1 is designated a pseudogene. This CDR3 spans 14 amino acids. Here the CDR3 reads CASSLSGRHNEQFF. Here the CDR3 DNA reads TGTGCCAGCAGCTTGTCGGGGCGGCACAATGAGCAGTTCTTC.

This chain joins TRBV11-1 and TRBJ2-3, with D perhaps given as TRBD1 or TRBD2 (5 bases each). CDR1 is SGHAT and CDR2 is FQDESV in the germline V gene (reference sequence). The CDR3 spans 14 residues. V lost 1 base and J 6 bases, leaving 11 bases between the germline ends. The CDR3 bases are TGTGCCAGCAGCTTAGTCGGGGCCAGGGATACGCAGTATTTT. Its protein product is CASSLVGARDTQYF.

The chain recombines TRBV18 with TRBJ2-5, with no clear D. Germline V CDR1 and CDR2: KGHSH, LQKENI. The CDR3 is made up of 15 amino acids. V was trimmed by 0 bases and J by 5 bases, leaving 13 bases between them. CDR3 nucleotide sequence: TGTGCCAGCTCACCACCGGGAATGGGCCCGGAGACCCAGTACTTC. Translating it yields CASSPPGMGPETQYF.

The rearrangement joins TRBV7-3 to TRBJ1-2; D is unresolved. V lost 2 bases and J 4 bases, leaving 14 bases between the germline ends. In germline, CDR1 is SGHTA, CDR2 FQGTGA. The CDR3 sequence is 15 residues long. The CDR3 protein is CASSLEGGGGYGYTF. The CDR3 region has the DNA TGTGCCAGCAGCTTAGAGGGCGGCGGAGGCTATGGCTACACCTTC.

The chain joins TRBV12-3 or TRBV12-4 to TRBJ2-3, with D possibly matching TRBD1 (6 bases). The CDR3 spans 12 residues. Trimming took 6 bases from V and 11 from J, leaving 15 bases between them. The CDR3 loop reads CASRPNREGQYF. In nucleotides, the CDR3 is TGTGCCAGCAGACCTAACAGGGAAGGGCAGTATTTT.

This clone occurred once. The V call is TRBV4-3, the J call TRBJ2-2; D is perhaps TRBD1 (5 bases). Trimming pared 1 base from V and 2 bases from J, leaving 11 bases between. The CDR3 sequence is 16 residues long. Per germline, CDR1 LGHNA and CDR2 YSLEER. This CDR3 reads CASSQGDSRNTGELFF. As DNA, the CDR3 is TGCGCCAGCAGCCAAGGCGACAGTCGTAACACCGGGGAGCTGTTTTTT.